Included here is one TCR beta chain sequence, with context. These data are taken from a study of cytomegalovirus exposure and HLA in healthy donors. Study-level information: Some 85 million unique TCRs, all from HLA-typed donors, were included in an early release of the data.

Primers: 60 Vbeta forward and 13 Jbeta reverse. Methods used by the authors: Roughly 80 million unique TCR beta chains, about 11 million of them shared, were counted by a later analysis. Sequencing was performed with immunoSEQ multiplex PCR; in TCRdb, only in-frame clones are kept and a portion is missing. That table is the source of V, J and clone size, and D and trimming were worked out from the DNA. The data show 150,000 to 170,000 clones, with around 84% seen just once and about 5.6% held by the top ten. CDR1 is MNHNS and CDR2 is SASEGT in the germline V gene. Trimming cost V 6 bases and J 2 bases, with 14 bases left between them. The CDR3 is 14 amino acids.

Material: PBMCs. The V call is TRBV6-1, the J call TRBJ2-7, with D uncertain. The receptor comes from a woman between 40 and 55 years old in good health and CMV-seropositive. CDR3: CASRDKPGPYEQYF. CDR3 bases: TGTGCCAGCAGAGACAAACCAGGCCCCTACGAGCAGTACTTC.